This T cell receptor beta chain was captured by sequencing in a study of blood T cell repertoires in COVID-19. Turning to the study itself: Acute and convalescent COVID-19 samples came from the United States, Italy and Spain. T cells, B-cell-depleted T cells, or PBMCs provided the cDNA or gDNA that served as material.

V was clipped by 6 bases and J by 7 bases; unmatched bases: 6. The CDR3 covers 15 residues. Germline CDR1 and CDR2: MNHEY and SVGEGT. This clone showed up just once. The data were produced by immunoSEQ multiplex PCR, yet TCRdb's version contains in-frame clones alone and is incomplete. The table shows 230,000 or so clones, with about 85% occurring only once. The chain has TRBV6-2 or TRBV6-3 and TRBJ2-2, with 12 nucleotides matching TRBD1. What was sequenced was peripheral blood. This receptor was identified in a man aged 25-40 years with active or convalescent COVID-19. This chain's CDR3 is CASSRDRGLGGELFF. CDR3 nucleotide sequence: TGTGCCAGCAGCCGGGACAGGGGGCTAGGCGGGGAGCTGTTTTTT.